Sequencing of this T cell receptor (beta chain) was carried out in a study of early T cells in non-severe SARS-CoV-2 infection. As for the study in general: Whole-blood bulk RNA, unsorted, was sequenced, and chains were unpaired.

The TCR library protocol attached unique molecular identifiers to the individual cDNA molecules. A single record per CDR3 protein comes from TCRdb applying MiXCR to the 5' RACE reads. The data show roughly 20,000 distinct CDR3 sequences, roughly 5% seen once. This clonotype showed up many times. The CDR3 covers 14 residues. Trimming left V 5 bases short and J 1 base short, with 12 bases between. Per germline, CDR1 MNHEY and CDR2 SMNVEV (reference sequence). The sequence was obtained from an adult who was a healthcare worker with PCR-confirmed SARS-CoV-2 infection or an uninfected control (not recorded which). The genes are TRBV27 and TRBJ2-7, with D possibly called TRBD1 or TRBD2 (5 bases each). The sample taken for sequencing was whole blood. In DNA form, the CDR3 reads TGTGCCAGCAGTCCCCGAGGGGTGTCCTACGAGCAGTACTTC. It specifies CASSPRGVSYEQYF.